Shown below are 8 T cell receptor beta chains from a single sample sequenced in a study of T cell clones after liver transplantation (dated by TCRdb to the late 2010s). The library came from the immunoSEQ multiplex PCR assay. TCRdb stores this immuneACCESS table with in-frame sequences only. Part of the clones is absent; in the studies checked, under half of the shortfall reflects unresolved V genes, and no reason is known for the rest. The sample includes approximately 55,000 clones, with around 75% observed a single time. Over 14% of the sample is in the top ten clones. The time point label corresponds to: pre-transplant. This sample comprised CD4+ T cells from blood, obtained before liver transplant. These receptors all stem from a human donor who received a liver transplant.

The chain combines TRBV4-1 with TRBJ2-5, with 7 bases that match TRBD1. Germline V gene data show CDR1 as MGHRA and CDR2 as YSYEKL. The CDR3 contains 16 residues. The trim removed 0 bases at V and 1 base at J, leaving 5 bases unmatched. CDR3 residues: CASSQDRTGSQETQYF. The CDR3 coding sequence is TGCGCCAGCAGCCAAGATAGGACAGGCTCCCAAGAGACCCAGTACTTC.

This clone was detected a few times. The CDR3 region is CASSAGLAVDTQYF. The DNA for the CDR3 is TGTGCCAGCAGCGCAGGACTAGCGGTAGATACGCAGTATTTT. The gene calls are TRBV9 and TRBJ2-3; 10 bases are a match to TRBD2. The CDR3 contains 14 residues. The germline V gene encodes CDR1 SGDLS and CDR2 YYNGEE. Losses at the gene ends were 3 bases for V and 5 bases for J; bases not matched to a gene: 3. The variable domain in full, completed from reference TRBV9 and TRBJ2-3, reads DSGVTQTPKHLITATGQRVTLRCSPRSGDLSVYWYQQSLDQGLQFLIQYYNGEERAKGNILERFSAQQFPDLHSELNLSSLELGDSALYFCASSAGLAVDTQYFGPGTRLTVL.

The V and J genes are TRBV9 and TRBJ2-7; a weak D match, TRBD1 (6 bases). CDR1 and CDR2 (germline): SGDLS, YYNGEE. The CDR3 has 13 amino acids. V lost 0 bases, J lost 4 bases, and 8 bases lay in between. This CDR3 is CASSVEQGYEQYF. The CDR3, as DNA: TGTGCCAGCAGCGTAGAACAGGGTTACGAGCAGTACTTC.

V and J are TRBV19 and TRBJ2-3; 9 bases fit TRBD1. Germline CDR1 reads LNHDA; CDR2 reads SQIVND (reference sequence). Trimming cost V 5 bases and J 2 bases; bases outside gene matches: 11. This CDR3 has 17 amino acids. Here the CDR3 DNA reads TGTGCCAGTAGTCCCCCGGACAGGGGAATCAACACAGATACGCAGTATTTT. This encodes CASSPPDRGINTDTQYF.

In its sample, this clone was seen many times. The V call is TRBV30, the J call TRBJ2-5; 8 positions match TRBD1. The germline CDR1 and CDR2 sequences are GTSNPN and SVGIG (reference sequence). Unmatched junction bases numbered 10, after V lost 0 bases and J lost 7 bases. This CDR3 region has 15 residues. CDR3 nucleotide sequence: TGTGCCTGGAGTGTTACAGGGGGTCGCCCAGGGACCCAGTACTTC. Translated, it gives CAWSVTGGRPGTQYF.

This rearrangement joins TRBV4-2 to TRBJ1-6; TRBD1 might be the D (6 bases). Germline V gives CDR1 LGHNA, CDR2 YNFKEQ. This CDR3 region has 14 residues. V lost 1 base and J lost 7, with 8 bases in between. The CDR3 nucleotides are TGTGCCAGCAGCCAAGTCCAGGGGAATTCACCCCTCCACTTT. This codes for CASSQVQGNSPLHF.

This clone was seen more than once but under ten times. The chain couples TRBV7-6 to TRBJ2-1; 7 bases line up with TRBD1. Germline CDR1 is SGHVS and CDR2 is FNYEAQ. With 0 bases clipped from V and 8 bases from J, the junction kept 4 bases outside the gene matches. The CDR3 has 14 amino acids. CDR3 sequence: CASSLADRVYEQFF. In DNA, the CDR3 is TGTGCCAGCAGCTTAGCCGACAGGGTGTATGAGCAGTTCTTC. Looking up the rest from reference TRBV7-6 and TRBJ2-1 gives the full variable domain: GAGVSQSPRYKVTKRGQDVALRCDPISGHVSLYWYRQALGQGPEFLTYFNYEAQQDKSGLPNDRFSAERPEGSISTLTIQRTEQRDSAMYRCASSLADRVYEQFFGPGTRLTVL.

The chain has TRBV9 and TRBJ2-5; TRBD2 is a possible D gene (6 bases). CDR1 and CDR2 from the germline V gene are SGDLS and YYNGEE. The germline V and J ends were trimmed by 1 base and 2 bases, with 15 bases remaining between them. The CDR3 is 16 residues long. In nucleotides, the CDR3 is TGTGCCAGCAGCGTAAGCTTTTGGGGGGATCAAGAGACCCAGTACTTC. Its translation is CASSVSFWGDQETQYF.